This T cell receptor (beta chain) came from a study of blood T cell repertoires in COVID-19. Across the whole study: The United States, Italy and Spain provided the acute and convalescent COVID-19 samples. The cDNA or gDNA used as material had been derived from T cells, B-cell-depleted T cells, or PBMCs.

Authors' methods: Reference gene primer amplification yielded estimated nucleated cell counts. Generated by immunoSEQ multiplex PCR, the TCRdb table keeps only in-frame clones and is missing some. The DNA was the basis for D and trimming; V, J and clone size are from that table. The sample shows 62,000 or so clones, 88% of them seen only once. Germline-derived CDR1 and CDR2 are LNHDA and SQIVND (reference sequence). There are 14 residues in the CDR3. Between the trimmed V and J ends, which lost 9 bases and 5 bases, there was a span of 19 bases. This clonotype was obtained from a human donor in a cohort sampled during active COVID-19. The sample was peripheral blood. This chain connects TRBV19 to TRBJ1-1; D may be TRBD1 (6 bases). Written as DNA, the CDR3 is TGTGCCAGCCAATTCGTACAGGGAGGGACTGAAGCTTTCTTT. Protein product: CASQFVQGGTEAFF.